The clone carrying this T cell receptor (beta chain) was observed a single time. Its antigen remains unidentified. Looked up from germline, CDR1 is MGHRA and CDR2 is YSYEKL. The CDR3 has 14 amino acids. The V end was cut by 3 bases, the J end by 6 bases, with 11 bases between. Only CD45RO-negative cells positively selected for CCR7 counted as naive CD8 cells, so terminally differentiated effector memory CD45RA+ cells were excluded. The data stem from a study of shared clonotypes between healthy human individuals. Findings and limits, study-wide: For naive CD4 cells, approximately 4.7% of clonotypes were shared across a few donors.

The table came from immunoSEQ multiplex PCR; TCRdb's copy has only in-frame clones and leaves some out. The sample has about 2 million clones, approximately 95% seen once. The sequence was collected from a man younger than 30 in good health. Sequencing was carried out using naive CD8+ T cells sorted from blood. The chain joins TRBV4-1 to TRBJ2-2, with D unresolved. For the CDR3, the DNA is TGCGCCAGCAGCCATGTCGGCACCCCCGGGGAGCTGTTTTTT. Translated: CASSHVGTPGELFF.